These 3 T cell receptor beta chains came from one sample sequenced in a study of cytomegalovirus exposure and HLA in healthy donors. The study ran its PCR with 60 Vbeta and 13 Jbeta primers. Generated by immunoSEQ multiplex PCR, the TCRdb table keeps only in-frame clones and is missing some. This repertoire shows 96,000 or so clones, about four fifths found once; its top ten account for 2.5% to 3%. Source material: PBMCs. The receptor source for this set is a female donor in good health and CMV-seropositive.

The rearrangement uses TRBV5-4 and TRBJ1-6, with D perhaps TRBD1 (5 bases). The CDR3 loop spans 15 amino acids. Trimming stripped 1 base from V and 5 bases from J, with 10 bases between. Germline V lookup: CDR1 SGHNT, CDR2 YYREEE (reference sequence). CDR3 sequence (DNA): TGTGCCAGCAGCTTGTTTGGACAACATAATTCACCCCTCCACTTT. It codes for CASSLFGQHNSPLHF.

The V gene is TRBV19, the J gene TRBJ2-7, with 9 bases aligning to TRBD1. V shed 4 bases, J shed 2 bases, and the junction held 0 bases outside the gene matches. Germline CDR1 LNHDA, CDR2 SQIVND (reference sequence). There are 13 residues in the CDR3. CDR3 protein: CASSRQGAYEQYF. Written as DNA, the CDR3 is TGTGCCAGTAGTAGACAGGGGGCCTACGAGCAGTACTTC. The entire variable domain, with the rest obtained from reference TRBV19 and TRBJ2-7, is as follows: DGGITQSPKYLFRKEGQNVTLSCEQNLNHDAMYWYRQDPGQGLRLIYYSQIVNDFQKGDIAEGYSVSREKKESFPLTVTSAQKNPTAFYLCASSRQGAYEQYFGPGTRLTVT.

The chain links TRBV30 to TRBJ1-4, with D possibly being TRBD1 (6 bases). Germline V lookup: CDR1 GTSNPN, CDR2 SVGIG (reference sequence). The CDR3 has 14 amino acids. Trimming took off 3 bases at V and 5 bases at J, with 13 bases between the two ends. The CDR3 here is CAWSRGLTNEKLFF. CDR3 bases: TGTGCCTGGAGCAGGGGTTTGACAAATGAAAAACTGTTTTTT.